Listed below are T cell receptor beta chains from one sample, sequenced in a study of blood T cell repertoires in COVID-19. The repertoire was sequenced with immunoSEQ multiplex PCR; TCRdb's copy has only in-frame clones and lacks some. This table holds about 220,000 clones, about 91% found once. The sequenced sample consisted of PBMCs or T cells enriched from blood (not recorded which). These receptors were obtained from a woman aged 50 to 60 with acute COVID-19. CDR3s include the opening cysteine and the closing phenylalanine or tryptophan. The D gene is left open where the match is weak. Size values are once, few and many counts, or a class for expanded clones, and some rows have none.

cdr3_aa	cdr3_nt	d_call	clone_size	j_call	v_call
CSVGGDIGQGASGNTIYF	TGCAGCGTTGGCGGGGACATAGGACAGGGGGCTTCTGGAAACACCATATATTTT	TRBD1	-	TRBJ1-3	TRBV29-1
CASSLGGAAGTITRPLFF	TGTGCCAGCTCACTCGGGGGTGCTGCGGGGACCATTACGCGACCGCTGTTTTTT	-	-	TRBJ2-2	TRBV18
CASSPVWTGIRYF	TGTGCCAGCAGTCCCGTCTGGACAGGGATCCGGTATTTT	TRBD1	few	TRBJ2-3	TRBV28
CASTIGLAANNEQFF	TGTGCCAGTACTATTGGATTAGCGGCAAACAATGAGCAGTTCTTC	-	-	TRBJ2-1	TRBV19
CASSLGSTGTSGNTIYF	TGTGCCAGCAGTTTAGGATCGACAGGGACCTCTGGAAACACCATATATTTT	TRBD1	-	TRBJ1-3	TRBV28
CASSLLPGGSYEQYF	TGTGCCAGCAGCCTGCTGCCAGGGGGATCCTACGAGCAGTACTTC	TRBD1	once	TRBJ2-7	TRBV7-3
CASSQLVDTQYF	TGTGCCAGCAGTCAACTAGTGGATACGCAGTATTTT	-	-	TRBJ2-3	TRBV28
CASILQGDGYTF	TGTGCCAGCATCCTACAGGGTGATGGCTACACCTTC	-	-	TRBJ1-2	TRBV5-6
CASRGLAGTGELFF	TGTGCCAGCAGGGGTCTAGCGGGAACCGGGGAGCTGTTTTTT	TRBD2	-	TRBJ2-2	TRBV2
CASSLPPEETYEQYF	TGTGCCAGCAGCTTACCCCCTGAGGAAACCTACGAGCAGTACTTC	-	-	TRBJ2-7	TRBV11-2
CASSPGGGLQNF	TGTGCCAGCAGTCCAGGGGGCGGTTTACAAAACTTC	TRBD1	few	TRBJ2-7	TRBV6-5
CASSHGGANEQFF	TGTGCCAGCAGCCATGGGGGGGCGAATGAGCAGTTCTTC	-	-	TRBJ2-1	TRBV27
CASSVSGSYEQYF	TGTGCCAGCAGCGTTAGCGGCTCCTACGAGCAGTACTTC	-	-	TRBJ2-7	TRBV7-2
CASSLATSGTTQYF	TGTGCCAGCAGCTTAGCCACTAGCGGGACTACGCAGTATTTT	TRBD2	-	TRBJ2-3	TRBV7-2
CASNRGPPPNEQFF	TGTGCCAGCAACAGAGGGCCCCCCCCCAATGAGCAGTTCTTC	-	-	TRBJ2-1	TRBV5-5